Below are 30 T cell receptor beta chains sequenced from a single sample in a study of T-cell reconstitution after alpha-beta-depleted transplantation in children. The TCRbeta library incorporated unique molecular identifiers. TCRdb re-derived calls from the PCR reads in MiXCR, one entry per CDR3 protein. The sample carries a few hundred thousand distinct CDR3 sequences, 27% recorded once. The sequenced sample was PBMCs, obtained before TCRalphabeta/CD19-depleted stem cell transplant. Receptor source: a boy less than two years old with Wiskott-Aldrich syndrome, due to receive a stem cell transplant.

For the CDR3, the DNA is TGCAGTGCTAGAGATCTAAGAAATCCCTACGAGCAGTACTTC. This sequence encodes CSARDLRNPYEQYF. The chain combines TRBV20-1 with TRBJ2-7, with unresolved D. Looked up from germline, CDR1 is DFQATT and CDR2 is SNEGSKA (reference sequence). V lost 0 bases and J lost 2, with 11 bases in between. This CDR3 has 14 residues.

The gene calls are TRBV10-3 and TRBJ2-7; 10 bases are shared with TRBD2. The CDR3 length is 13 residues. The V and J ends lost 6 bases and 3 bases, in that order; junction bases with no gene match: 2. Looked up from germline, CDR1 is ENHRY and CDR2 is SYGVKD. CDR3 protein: CAIRVAGGYEQYF. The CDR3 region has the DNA TGTGCCATCAGAGTAGCGGGAGGCTACGAGCAGTACTTC.

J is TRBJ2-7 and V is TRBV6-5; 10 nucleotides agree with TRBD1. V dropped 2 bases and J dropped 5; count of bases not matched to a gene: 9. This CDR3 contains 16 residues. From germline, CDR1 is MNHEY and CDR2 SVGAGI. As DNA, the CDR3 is TGTGCCAGCAGTTACACGATCGGACAGGGGGACAACGAGCAGTACTTC. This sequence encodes CASSYTIGQGDNEQYF.

The CDR3, as DNA: TGTGCCAGCAGCTTAGCGCTCAGGATTTACGAGCAGTACTTC. As protein: CASSLALRIYEQYF. The rearrangement joins TRBV7-2 to TRBJ2-7; D is undetermined. V lost 0 bases and J lost 4, with 10 bases in between. The CDR3 spans 14 residues. Germline lookup yields CDR1 SGHTA and CDR2 FQGNSA. Full variable domain (outside the CDR3, taken from reference TRBV7-2 and TRBJ2-7): GAGVSQSPSNKVTEKGKDVELRCDPISGHTALYWYRQSLGQGLEFLIYFQGNSAPDKSGLPSDRFSAERTGGSVSTLTIQRTQQEDSAVYLCASSLALRIYEQYFGPGTRLTVT.

The CDR3 here is CASSFGMLGTDTQYF. CDR3 coding DNA: TGCGCCAGCAGCTTTGGGATGTTGGGCACAGATACGCAGTATTTT. This chain joins TRBV5-1 and TRBJ2-3; no firm D call. Germline V lookup: CDR1 SGHRS, CDR2 YFSETQ. V lost 2 bases to trimming and J lost 1 base, with 11 bases between them. The CDR3 has 15 amino acids.

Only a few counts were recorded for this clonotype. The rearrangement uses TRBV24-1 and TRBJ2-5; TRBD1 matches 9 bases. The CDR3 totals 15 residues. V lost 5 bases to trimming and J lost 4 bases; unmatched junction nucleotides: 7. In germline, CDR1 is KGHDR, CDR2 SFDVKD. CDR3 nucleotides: TGTGCCACCAGTGCGATCGGACAGGGGAGAGAGACCCAGTACTTC. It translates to CATSAIGQGRETQYF.

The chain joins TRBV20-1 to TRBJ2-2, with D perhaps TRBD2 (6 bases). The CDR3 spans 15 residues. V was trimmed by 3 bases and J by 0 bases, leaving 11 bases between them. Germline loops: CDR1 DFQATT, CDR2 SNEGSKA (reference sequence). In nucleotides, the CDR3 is TGCAGTGCTAGTCGGGGGAGGTCGAACACCGGGGAGCTGTTTTTT. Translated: CSASRGRSNTGELFF.

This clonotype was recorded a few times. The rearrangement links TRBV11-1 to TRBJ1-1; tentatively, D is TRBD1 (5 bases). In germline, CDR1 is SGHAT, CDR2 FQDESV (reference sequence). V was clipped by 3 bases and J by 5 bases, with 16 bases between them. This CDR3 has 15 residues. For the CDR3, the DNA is TGTGCCAGCAGCTTGTACGGGACGATGGAAACTGAAGCTTTCTTT. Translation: CASSLYGTMETEAFF. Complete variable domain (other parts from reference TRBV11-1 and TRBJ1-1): EAEVAQSPRYKITEKSQAVAFWCDPISGHATLYWYRQILGQGPELLVQFQDESVVDDSQLPKDRFSAERLKGVDSTLKIQPAELGDSAMYLCASSLYGTMETEAFFGQGTRLTVV.

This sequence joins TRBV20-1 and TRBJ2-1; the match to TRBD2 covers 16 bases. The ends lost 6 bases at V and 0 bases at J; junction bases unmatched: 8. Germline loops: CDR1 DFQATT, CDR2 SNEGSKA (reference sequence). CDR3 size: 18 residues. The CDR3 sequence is CSALTGTSGRASYNEQFF. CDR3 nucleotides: TGCAGTGCCTTGACCGGGACTAGCGGGAGGGCCTCCTACAATGAGCAGTTCTTC.

The CDR3 region has the DNA TGCGCCAGCAGCTACCAGGGGGAGGGCCCGTACGAGCAGTACTTC. Amino acids: CASSYQGEGPYEQYF. The V gene is TRBV5-1, the J gene TRBJ2-7, with D perhaps given as TRBD1 or TRBD2 (7 bases each). Trimming cost V 3 bases and J 4 bases, with 17 bases left between them. Germline CDR1 is SGHRS and CDR2 is YFSETQ. The CDR3 totals 15 residues.

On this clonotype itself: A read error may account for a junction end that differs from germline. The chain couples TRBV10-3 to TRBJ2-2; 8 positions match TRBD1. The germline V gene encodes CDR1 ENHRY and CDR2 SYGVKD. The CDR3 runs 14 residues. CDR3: CAISEIQGAGDLFF. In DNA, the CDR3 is TGTGCCATCAGTGAAATCCAGGGGGCCGGGGACCTGTTTTTT.

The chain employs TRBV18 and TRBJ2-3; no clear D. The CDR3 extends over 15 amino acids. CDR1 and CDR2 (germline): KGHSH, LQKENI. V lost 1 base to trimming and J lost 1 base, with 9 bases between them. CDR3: CASSPLGWGTDTQYF. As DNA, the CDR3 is TGTGCCAGCTCACCACTGGGGTGGGGCACAGATACGCAGTATTTT.

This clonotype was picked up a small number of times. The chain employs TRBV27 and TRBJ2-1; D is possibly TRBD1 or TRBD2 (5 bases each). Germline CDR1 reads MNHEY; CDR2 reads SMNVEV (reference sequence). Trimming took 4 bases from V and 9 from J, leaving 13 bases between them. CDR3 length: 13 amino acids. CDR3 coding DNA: TGTGCCAGCAGTTCAGACTACCAGGGTGAGCAGTTCTTC. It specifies CASSSDYQGEQFF.

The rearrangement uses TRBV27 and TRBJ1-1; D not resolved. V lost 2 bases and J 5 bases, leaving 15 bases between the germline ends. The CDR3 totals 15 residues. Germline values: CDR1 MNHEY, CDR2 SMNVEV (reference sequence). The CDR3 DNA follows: TGTGCCAGCAGTTTACTCCCTACTGGAGATACTGAAGCTTTCTTT. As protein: CASSLLPTGDTEAFF.

CDR3 DNA sequence: TGTGCCAGCAGCCAAGATCCAGGGGCCGTCTACGAGCAGTACTTC. Protein product: CASSQDPGAVYEQYF. The chain joins TRBV4-2 to TRBJ2-7; maybe TRBD1 (6 bases). The CDR3 loop spans 15 amino acids. V was clipped by 0 bases and J by 3 bases, with 12 bases between them. Per the germline V gene, CDR1 is LGHNA and CDR2 is YNFKEQ.

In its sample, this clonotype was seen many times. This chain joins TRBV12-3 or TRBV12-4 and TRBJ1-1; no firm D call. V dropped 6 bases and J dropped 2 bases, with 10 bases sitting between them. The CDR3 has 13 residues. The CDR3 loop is CASSRTANTEAFF. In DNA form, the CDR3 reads TGTGCCAGCAGCCGCACAGCTAACACTGAAGCTTTCTTT.

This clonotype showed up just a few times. CDR3 bases: TGTGCCAGCAAAGGGGACGAGCAGTACTTC. As protein: CASKGDEQYF. The V gene is TRBV18, the J gene TRBJ2-7; D possibly corresponds to TRBD1 (5 bases). In germline, CDR1 is KGHSH, CDR2 LQKENI. The V and J ends lost 8 bases and 5 bases respectively, with 7 bases between them. CDR3 length: 10 residues.

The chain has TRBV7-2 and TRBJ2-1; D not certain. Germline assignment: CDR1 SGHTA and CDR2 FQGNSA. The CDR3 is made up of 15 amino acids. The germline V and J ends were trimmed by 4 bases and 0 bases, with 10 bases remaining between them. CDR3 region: CASSSDGRSYNEQFF. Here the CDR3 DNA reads TGTGCCAGCAGCTCCGATGGACGCTCCTACAATGAGCAGTTCTTC.

Here the CDR3 reads CSAREGLGEKLFF. Written as DNA, the CDR3 is TGCAGTGCTAGGGAGGGGCTCGGTGAAAAACTGTTTTTT. V and J are TRBV20-1 and TRBJ1-4, with D tentatively TRBD1 (5 bases). CDR1 and CDR2 (germline): DFQATT, SNEGSKA (reference sequence). With 3 bases removed from V and 7 bases from J, the gap between germline ends came to 12 bases. The CDR3 sequence is 13 residues long.

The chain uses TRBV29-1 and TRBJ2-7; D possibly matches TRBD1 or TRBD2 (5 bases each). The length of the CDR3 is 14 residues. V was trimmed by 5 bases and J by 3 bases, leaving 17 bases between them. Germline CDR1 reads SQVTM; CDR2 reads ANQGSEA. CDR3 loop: CSVSRGTGSYEQYF. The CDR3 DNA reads TGCAGCGTTTCGAGGGGCACAGGCAGCTACGAGCAGTACTTC.

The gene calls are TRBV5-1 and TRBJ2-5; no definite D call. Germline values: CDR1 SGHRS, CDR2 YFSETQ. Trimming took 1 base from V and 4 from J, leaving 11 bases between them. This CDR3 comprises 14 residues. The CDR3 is CASSLFPSIETQYF. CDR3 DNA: TGCGCCAGCAGCTTGTTCCCTTCAATAGAGACCCAGTACTTC. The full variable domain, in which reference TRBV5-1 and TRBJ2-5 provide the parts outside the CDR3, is KAGVTQTPRYLIKTRGQQVTLSCSPISGHRSVSWYQQTPGQGLQFLFEYFSETQRNKGNFPGRFSGRQFSNSRSEMNVSTLELGDSALYLCASSLFPSIETQYFGPGTRLLVL.

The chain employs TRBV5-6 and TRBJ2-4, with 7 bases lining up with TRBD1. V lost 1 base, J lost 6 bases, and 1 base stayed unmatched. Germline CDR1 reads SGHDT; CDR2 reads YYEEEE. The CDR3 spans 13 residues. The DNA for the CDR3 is TGTGCCAGCAGCTTGTACAGGGGAAACATTCAGTACTTC. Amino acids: CASSLYRGNIQYF. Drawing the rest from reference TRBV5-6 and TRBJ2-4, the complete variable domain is DAGVTQSPTHLIKTRGQQVTLRCSPKSGHDTVSWYQQALGQGPQFIFQYYEEEERQRGNFPDRFSGHQFPNYSSELNVNALLLGDSALYLCASSLYRGNIQYFGAGTRLSVL.

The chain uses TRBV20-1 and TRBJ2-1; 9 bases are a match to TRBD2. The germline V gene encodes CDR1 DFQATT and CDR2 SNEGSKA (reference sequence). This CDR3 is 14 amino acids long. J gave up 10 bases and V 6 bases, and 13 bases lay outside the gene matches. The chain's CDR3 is CSAPRWGREGEQFF. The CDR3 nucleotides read TGCAGTGCGCCACGCTGGGGGCGGGAGGGGGAGCAGTTCTTC.

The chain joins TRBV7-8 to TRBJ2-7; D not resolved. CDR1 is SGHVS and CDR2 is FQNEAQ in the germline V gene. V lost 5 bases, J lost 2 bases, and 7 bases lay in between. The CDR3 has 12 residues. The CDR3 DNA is TGTGCCAGCAGCCCTTTCCCCTACGAGCAGTACTTC. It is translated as CASSPFPYEQYF.

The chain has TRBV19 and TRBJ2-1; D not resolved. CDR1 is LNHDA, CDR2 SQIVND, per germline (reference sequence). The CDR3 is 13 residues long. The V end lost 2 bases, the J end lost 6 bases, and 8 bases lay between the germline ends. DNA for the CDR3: TGTGCCAGTAGTATAAGCGTGCTCAATGAGCAGTTCTTC. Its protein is CASSISVLNEQFF.

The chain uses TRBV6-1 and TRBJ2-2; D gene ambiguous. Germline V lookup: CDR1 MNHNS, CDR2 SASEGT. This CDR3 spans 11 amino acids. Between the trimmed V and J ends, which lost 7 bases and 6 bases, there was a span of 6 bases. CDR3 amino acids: CASTHSGELFF. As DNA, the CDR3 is TGTGCCAGCACCCATTCCGGGGAGCTGTTTTTT.

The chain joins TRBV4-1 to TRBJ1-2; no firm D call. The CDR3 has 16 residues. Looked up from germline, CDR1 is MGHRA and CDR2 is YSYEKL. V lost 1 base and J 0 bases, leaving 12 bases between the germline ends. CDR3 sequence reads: CASSQVDPRANYGYTF. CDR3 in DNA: TGCGCCAGCAGCCAAGTGGACCCCCGAGCTAACTATGGCTACACCTTC.

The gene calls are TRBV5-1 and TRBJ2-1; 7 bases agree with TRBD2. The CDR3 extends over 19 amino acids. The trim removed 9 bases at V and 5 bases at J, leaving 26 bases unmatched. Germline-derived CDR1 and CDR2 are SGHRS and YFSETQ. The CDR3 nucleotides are TGCGCCACCTCGAGAACGACGAGCGGGATGCGCACAAGGGACAATGAGCAGTTCTTC. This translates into CATSRTTSGMRTRDNEQFF.

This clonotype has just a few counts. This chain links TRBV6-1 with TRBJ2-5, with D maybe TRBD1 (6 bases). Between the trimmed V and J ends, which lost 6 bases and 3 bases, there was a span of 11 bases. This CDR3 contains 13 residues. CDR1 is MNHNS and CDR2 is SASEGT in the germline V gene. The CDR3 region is CASRRDTKETQYF. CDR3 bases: TGTGCCAGCAGAAGGGACACTAAAGAGACCCAGTACTTC.

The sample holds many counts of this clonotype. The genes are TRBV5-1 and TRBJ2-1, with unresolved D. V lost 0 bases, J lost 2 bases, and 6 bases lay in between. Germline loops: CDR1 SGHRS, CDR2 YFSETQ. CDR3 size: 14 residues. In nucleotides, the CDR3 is TGCGCCAGCAGCTTGGTGGGGACCTACAATGAGCAGTTCTTC. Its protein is CASSLVGTYNEQFF. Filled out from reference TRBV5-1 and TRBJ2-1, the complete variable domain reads KAGVTQTPRYLIKTRGQQVTLSCSPISGHRSVSWYQQTPGQGLQFLFEYFSETQRNKGNFPGRFSGRQFSNSRSEMNVSTLELGDSALYLCASSLVGTYNEQFFGPGTRLTVL.